The 14 T cell receptor beta chains below all came from one sample that was sequenced in a study of T cells after yellow fever vaccination. TCRdb reprocessed the 5' RACE reads with MiXCR, giving one entry per CDR3 protein. Here the sample spans hundreds of thousands of distinct CDR3 sequences, roughly 12% being singletons. The material was PBMCs, obtained on the day of the yellow fever booster vaccination. These receptors all stem from a man in his thirties or forties who received the YFV17D yellow fever vaccine.

The rearrangement links TRBV9 to TRBJ2-1; TRBD1 aligns across 7 bases. J was trimmed by 2 bases and V by 3 bases; bases with no gene match: 11. CDR1 and CDR2 (germline): SGDLS, YYNGEE. The length of the CDR3 is 17 residues. The CDR3 spells CASSATGGTETYNEQFF. The CDR3, as DNA: TGTGCCAGCAGCGCAACCGGTGGGACAGAAACCTACAATGAGCAGTTCTTC.

At least ten counts were recorded for this clonotype. The CDR3 DNA is TGCAGTGCTAGAGATCCCCCCGAGCAGTACTTC. It is translated as CSARDPPEQYF. The chain links TRBV20-1 to TRBJ2-7, with D hard to call. The germline CDR1 and CDR2 sequences are DFQATT and SNEGSKA (reference sequence). This CDR3 comprises 11 residues. V shed 0 bases and J shed 6 bases, with 6 bases lying between them.

The chain carries TRBV11-2 and TRBJ2-7, with 9 bases aligning to TRBD2. The length of the CDR3 is 18 residues. V lost 4 bases to trimming and J lost 5 bases; unmatched junction nucleotides: 18. The germline V gene has CDR1 SGHAT and CDR2 FQNNGV. The CDR3 sequence is CASSSNSGRTSSLHEQYF. CDR3 nucleotides: TGTGCCAGCAGCTCAAATAGCGGGAGAACCTCAAGCCTTCACGAGCAGTACTTC.

The sample holds many counts of this clonotype. V and J are TRBV5-1 and TRBJ2-7; TRBD1 agrees at 7 bases. Germline loops: CDR1 SGHRS, CDR2 YFSETQ. The junction had 9 bases not matched to a gene; V was cut back by 3 bases and J by 6 bases. This CDR3 spans 14 amino acids. CDR3 nucleotide sequence: TGCGCCAGCAGCTGGATGGACAGGCTGGCCGAGCAGTACTTC. Encoded protein: CASSWMDRLAEQYF.

This chain links TRBV20-1 with TRBJ2-1; no clear D gene. CDR1 is DFQATT and CDR2 is SNEGSKA in the germline V gene (reference sequence). This CDR3 is 15 amino acids long. V lost 3 bases, J lost 0 bases, and 12 bases lay in between. CDR3 protein: CSARERLSSYNEQFF. The CDR3 region has the DNA TGCAGTGCTAGGGAAAGATTGAGCTCCTACAATGAGCAGTTCTTC.

This clonotype occurred many times. V usage is TRBV29-1 and J usage is TRBJ2-1; TRBD2 aligns across 8 bases. V lost 7 bases and J lost 6; bases outside the gene matches: 11. The CDR3 runs 14 residues. Germline lookup yields CDR1 SQVTM and CDR2 ANQGSEA. Here the CDR3 DNA reads TGCAGCGCCCCGGGACGGACTAGCCCCAATGAGCAGTTCTTC. Protein: CSAPGRTSPNEQFF.

This clonotype was counted between two and nine times. The J gene is TRBJ2-7, the V gene TRBV7-2; 7 bases map to TRBD2. The CDR3 runs to 16 residues. Trimming cost V 3 bases and J 0 bases; bases outside gene matches: 8. CDR1 and CDR2 from the germline V gene are SGHTA and FQGNSA. The CDR3 protein is CASSFGYGRSSYEQYF. CDR3 DNA sequence: TGTGCCAGCAGCTTTGGTTACGGGAGGTCCTCCTACGAGCAGTACTTC.

In this sample, this clonotype turned up a few times. V is TRBV28 and J is TRBJ2-7, with 11 bases that match TRBD2. After removal of 5 bases from V and 0 bases from J, the junction contained 3 bases not matched to a gene. The CDR3 covers 15 residues. Germline V gives CDR1 MDHEN, CDR2 SYDVKM. The CDR3 spells CASSPSGGFSYEQYF. Here the CDR3 DNA reads TGTGCCAGCAGTCCTAGCGGGGGGTTCTCCTACGAGCAGTACTTC.

This clonotype has only a few counts. The rearrangement uses TRBV10-3 and TRBJ2-5; a weak D match, TRBD2 (7 bases). The germline V and J ends were trimmed by 6 bases and 3 bases, with 11 bases remaining between them. This CDR3 is built from 13 residues. Per the germline V gene, CDR1 is ENHRY and CDR2 is SYGVKD. The CDR3 region is CAIRGAGEETQYF. In DNA form, the CDR3 reads TGTGCCATCAGGGGGGCGGGAGAAGAGACCCAGTACTTC.

V gene TRBV7-2 combines with J gene TRBJ2-5, with a possible D match to TRBD1 (6 bases). This CDR3 comprises 14 residues. Germline CDR1 reads SGHTA; CDR2 reads FQGNSA. V was clipped by 4 bases and J by 2 bases, with 11 bases between them. As DNA, the CDR3 is TGTGCCAGCAGCTGGAACAGGGTACAAGAGACCCAGTACTTC. Translated, it gives CASSWNRVQETQYF.

This clonotype was seen repeatedly, ten times or more. The chain employs TRBV7-3 and TRBJ2-5; tentatively, D is TRBD1 or TRBD2 (6 bases each). This CDR3 contains 15 residues. Per the germline V gene, CDR1 is SGHTA and CDR2 is FQGTGA. Trimming removed 5 bases at V and 2 bases at J, with 15 bases between. For the CDR3, the DNA is TGTGCCAGCAGCACGAACGGGGGCCCTCAAGAGACCCAGTACTTC. Translated: CASSTNGGPQETQYF.

As for this clonotype: Possible read error: a much larger clone is one base away. This chain links TRBV3-1 with TRBJ2-1, with 10 bases lining up with TRBD2. Germline V gene lookup returns CDR1 LGHDT and CDR2 YNNKEL (reference sequence). CDR3 length: 15 residues. This chain's CDR3 is CASSQLAGAHNEEFF. The DNA for the CDR3 is TGTGCCAGCAGCCAACTAGCGGGAGCTCACAATGAGGAGTTCTTC.

This chain joins TRBV11-2 and TRBJ1-6, with D possibly being TRBD1 (6 bases). In germline, CDR1 is SGHAT, CDR2 FQNNGV. V was pared by 1 base and J by 11 bases, with 15 bases between. This CDR3 has 15 amino acids. CDR3 nucleotide sequence: TGTGCCAGCAGCTTAGGCCGGGGGCGGAGGACACCCCTCCACTTT. Translating it yields CASSLGRGRRTPLHF.

The chain combines TRBV6-5 with TRBJ1-1, with D unresolved. Looked up from germline, CDR1 is MNHEY and CDR2 is SVGAGI. Trimming pared 0 bases from V and 4 bases from J, leaving 9 bases between. The CDR3 consists of 14 residues. As DNA, the CDR3 is TGTGCCAGCAGTTACTCGAGTGGGTCCACTGAAGCTTTCTTT. Protein sequence: CASSYSSGSTEAFF.